What follows is one T cell receptor (beta chain) and its context. Its matching antigen is unknown. There were only healthy Caucasians among the donors. V was cut by 5 bases and J by 7 bases, with 17 bases left in between. CDR1 and CDR2 (germline): SEHNR, FQNEAQ (reference sequence). The CDR3 covers 14 residues. The record originates from a study of identical twins. Study-wide results and limits: Twins shared beta out-of-frame sequences in excess, but this excess was weaker. Monozygotic twins shared more out-of-frame TCR alpha than recombination models predicted.

Addition of a universal primer site occurred through template switching, and cDNA carried unique molecular identifiers. TCRdb analysed the 5' RACE reads with MiXCR anew, one entry per CDR3 protein. The sample has over 550,000 distinct CDR3 sequences; under 8.5% are singletons. This sample also belongs to another study, concerning yellow fever vaccine responses in identical twins.

The specimen was PBMCs. This sequence originates from a woman between 18 and 30 years old in good health. The rearrangement joins TRBV7-9 to TRBJ1-2; D may be TRBD1 (5 bases). For the CDR3, the DNA is TGTGCCAGCAGCACCGCGGCGGGGACTCTTGGCTACACCTTC. Protein: CASSTAAGTLGYTF. Filled out from reference TRBV7-9 and TRBJ1-2, the complete variable domain reads DTGVSQNPRHKITKRGQNVTFRCDPISEHNRLYWYRQTLGQGPEFLTYFQNEAQLEKSRLLSDRFSAERPKGSFSTLEIQRTEQGDSAMYLCASSTAAGTLGYTFGSGTRLTVV.